These 22 T cell receptor beta chains were all obtained from the same sample, sequenced in a study of blood T cell repertoires in COVID-19. Repertoires were generated with immunoSEQ multiplex PCR, while TCRdb's copy carries only in-frame clones and drops some. The sample holds about 180,000 clones, around 74% seen once. Sequenced input: peripheral blood. All receptors derive from a woman aged 60-75 years with COVID-19, enrolled during active disease.

The chain combines TRBV3-1 (or the pseudogene TRBV3-2) with TRBJ2-7, with 11 positions matching TRBD1. Germline trimming cut 3 bases from V and 3 bases from J; bases unmatched to any gene: 4. This CDR3 has 15 amino acids. Germline V CDR1 and CDR2: LGHDT, YNNKEL (reference sequence). CDR3 nucleotide sequence: TGTGCCAGCAGCCACGGGACAGGGGGGGTCTACGAGCAGTACTTC. It codes for CASSHGTGGVYEQYF.

There are a few counts of this clone. The V and J genes are TRBV30 and TRBJ1-1, with D hard to call. Germline V gene lookup returns CDR1 GTSNPN and CDR2 SVGIG (reference sequence). The CDR3 has 13 residues. V lost 0 bases and J lost 0, with 5 bases in between. This chain's CDR3 is CAWSVLMNTEAFF. CDR3 DNA: TGTGCCTGGAGTGTATTAATGAACACTGAAGCTTTCTTT.

The chain employs TRBV3-1 (or the pseudogene TRBV3-2) and TRBJ2-6; 9 nucleotides match TRBD1. Germline V CDR1 and CDR2: LGHDT, YNNKEL (reference sequence). The CDR3 covers 17 residues. V dropped 4 bases and J dropped 0; count of bases not matched to a gene: 4. CDR3 sequence: CASSRQGGSSGANVLTF. The CDR3 coding sequence is TGTGCCAGCAGCCGACAGGGGGGTTCCTCTGGGGCCAACGTCCTGACTTTC.

The chain employs TRBV18 and TRBJ2-5; 8 nucleotides align to TRBD2. The CDR3 runs to 14 residues. V dropped 0 bases and J dropped 4; count of bases not matched to a gene: 1. CDR1 and CDR2 (germline): KGHSH, LQKENI. The CDR3 DNA is TGTGCCAGCTCACCACCGGGACTAGGAGAGACCCAGTACTTC. Encoded protein: CASSPPGLGETQYF.

V gene TRBV25-1 combines with J gene TRBJ1-6; D is ambiguous. Germline-derived CDR1 and CDR2 are MGHDK and SYGVNS. This CDR3 comprises 13 residues. Trimming pared 5 bases from V and 14 bases from J, leaving 16 bases between. The CDR3 DNA reads TGTGCCAGCAGTCCCGGTACCGGGGTTTCCCTCCACTTT. It specifies CASSPGTGVSLHF.

The V call is TRBV6-2 or TRBV6-3, the J call TRBJ2-3, with TRBD2 identical over 8 bases. CDR3 length equals 13 residues. From germline, CDR1 is MNHEY and CDR2 SVGEGT. J gave up 7 bases and V 6 bases, and 6 bases lay outside the gene matches. For the CDR3, the DNA is TGTGCCAGCAGCCAAGGACTAGCTAATACGCAGTATTTT. Encoded protein: CASSQGLANTQYF.

The chain carries TRBV5-4 and TRBJ2-7; TRBD2 aligns across 11 bases. The CDR3 length is 15 residues. Unmatched junction bases numbered 6, after V lost 1 base and J lost 6 bases. Per germline, CDR1 SGHNT and CDR2 YYREEE (reference sequence). CDR3 nucleotide sequence: TGTGCCAGCAGCTTGCCTATAGCGGGAGGGGGCGAGCAGTACTTC. Translation gives CASSLPIAGGGEQYF.

CDR3 protein: CASRPETGLYGYTF. For the CDR3, the DNA is TGCGCCAGCAGGCCAGAAACAGGGTTGTATGGCTACACCTTC. This chain connects TRBV5-1 to TRBJ1-2, with D possibly being TRBD1 (6 bases). V was trimmed by 5 bases and J by 5 bases, leaving 16 bases between them. Germline V lookup: CDR1 SGHRS, CDR2 YFSETQ. The CDR3 contains 14 residues.

CDR3 DNA sequence: TGCGCCAGCAGCCAAGATCTACAGGCTCTTAACTATGGCTACACCTTC. Protein product: CASSQDLQALNYGYTF. The V gene is TRBV4-1, the J gene TRBJ1-2; D perhaps matches TRBD1 (5 bases). This CDR3 is 16 amino acids long. Germline V gene lookup returns CDR1 MGHRA and CDR2 YSYEKL. V was pared by 0 bases and J by 1 base, with 12 bases between.

The chain links TRBV28 to TRBJ1-6; no clear D. Trimming stripped 6 bases from V and 13 bases from J, with 16 bases between. The CDR3 sequence is 13 residues long. Per germline, CDR1 MDHEN and CDR2 SYDVKM. The CDR3 coding sequence is TGTGCCAGCAGCCGCCAAGGGAGATTCCCCCTCCACTTT. Its protein is CASSRQGRFPLHF.

The table lists this clone with a few counts. The rearrangement links TRBV10-3 to TRBJ1-6, with a possible D match to TRBD1 (5 bases). Germline V CDR1 and CDR2: ENHRY, SYGVKD. The CDR3 sequence is 14 residues long. The germline V and J ends were trimmed by 4 bases and 5 bases, with 9 bases remaining between them. Written as DNA, the CDR3 is TGTGCCATCAGTGGGGGGGGAGATAATTCACCCCTCCACTTT. Amino acids: CAISGGGDNSPLHF.

The rearrangement uses TRBV21-1 and TRBJ1-2. TRBV21-1 is recorded as a pseudogene. The CDR3 runs 15 residues. CDR3 amino acids: CASSKVGGQDYGYTF. The CDR3 DNA reads TGTGCCAGCAGCAAAGTGGGGGGGCAGGACTATGGCTACACCTTC.

The V call is TRBV5-1, the J call TRBJ1-1; a possible D gene is TRBD1 (6 bases). CDR1 is SGHRS and CDR2 is YFSETQ in the germline V gene. The CDR3 is 14 amino acids. V lost 8 bases to trimming and J lost 1 base, with 15 bases between them. CDR3 sequence (DNA): TGCGCCAGTGCGAGGGGGTCCAGGAACACTGAAGCTTTCTTT. Protein: CASARGSRNTEAFF.

This clone was observed a few times. J is TRBJ2-3 and V is TRBV7-3; 10 bases agree with TRBD2. The germline CDR1 and CDR2 sequences are SGHTA and FQGTGA. The V gene end was trimmed by 5 bases and the J gene end by 1 base; junction bases not matched to a gene: 6. CDR3 length: 16 amino acids. The CDR3 loop reads CASSLRGLAGTDTQYF. The CDR3 region has the DNA TGTGCCAGCAGCCTACGAGGACTAGCGGGCACAGATACGCAGTATTTT. Using reference TRBV7-3 and TRBJ2-3 for the parts outside the CDR3, the full variable domain is GAGVSQTPSNKVTEKGKYVELRCDPISGHTALYWYRQSLGQGPEFLIYFQGTGAADDSGLPNDRFFAVRPEGSVSTLKIQRTERGDSAVYLCASSLRGLAGTDTQYFGPGTRLTVL.

V gene TRBV10-3 combines with J gene TRBJ2-3; 15 nucleotides align to TRBD2. CDR1 is ENHRY and CDR2 is SYGVKD in the germline V gene. The CDR3 runs to 15 residues. Germline trimming cut 8 bases from V and 7 bases from J; bases unmatched to any gene: 7. Here the CDR3 reads CAIGLGTSGGNTQYF. DNA for the CDR3: TGTGCCATCGGTCTCGGGACTAGCGGGGGGAATACGCAGTATTTT.

V gene TRBV5-4 combines with J gene TRBJ2-5; the match to TRBD2 covers 12 bases. This CDR3 contains 16 residues. Germline CDR1 is SGHNT and CDR2 is YYREEE (reference sequence). Trimming took 4 bases from V and 1 from J; bases not matched to a gene: 5. The DNA of the CDR3 is TGTGCCAGCAGCCTAGGACTAGCGGGGTCCCAAGAGACCCAGTACTTC. Translation: CASSLGLAGSQETQYF. The full variable domain, in which reference TRBV5-4 and TRBJ2-5 provide the parts outside the CDR3, is ETGVTQSPTHLIKTRGQQVTLRCSSQSGHNTVSWYQQALGQGPQFIFQYYREEENGRGNFPPRFSGLQFPNYSSELNVNALELDDSALYLCASSLGLAGSQETQYFGPGTRLLVL.

The J gene is TRBJ2-5, the V gene TRBV28; perhaps TRBD2 as D (5 bases). Germline V gene sequence: CDR1 MDHEN, CDR2 SYDVKM. This CDR3 contains 15 residues. Trimming pared 5 bases from V and 1 base from J, leaving 14 bases between. CDR3 DNA: TGTGCCAGCAGTCCCGAGACGGGGTCCCAAGAGACCCAGTACTTC. This codes for CASSPETGSQETQYF.

The chain couples TRBV19 to TRBJ2-1; tentatively, D is TRBD2 (5 bases). CDR3 length: 14 residues. Germline CDR1 reads LNHDA; CDR2 reads SQIVND (reference sequence). Trimming removed 3 bases at V and 9 bases at J, with 15 bases between. CDR3 sequence reads: CASSMGPGSGEQFF. Written as DNA, the CDR3 is TGTGCCAGTAGTATGGGCCCGGGGAGCGGTGAGCAGTTCTTC.

CDR3 DNA: TGTGCCAGCAGCTTCTCGAGCAGGTTAGAGACCCAGTACTTC. Translated: CASSFSSRLETQYF. V and J are TRBV7-8 and TRBJ2-5; D is unresolved. Deletions cut 3 bases from V and 4 bases from J, with 12 bases between. This CDR3 spans 14 amino acids. Germline CDR1 and CDR2: SGHVS and FQNEAQ.

The chain couples TRBV6-4 to TRBJ2-1, with D possibly being TRBD2 (5 bases). Germline V lookup: CDR1 MRHNA, CDR2 SNTAGT. Trimming removed 3 bases from V and 6 bases from J, with 12 bases in between. This CDR3 comprises 14 residues. CDR3 loop: CASSDLGKGNEQFF. CDR3 sequence (DNA): TGTGCCAGCAGTGATCTCGGGAAGGGCAATGAGCAGTTCTTC.

This sequence joins TRBV5-6 and TRBJ2-5; 8 bases line up with TRBD1. The CDR3 runs to 15 residues. V shed 4 bases and J 5 bases; nucleotides not matched to a gene: 10. The germline gives CDR1 SGHDT, CDR2 YYEEEE. The CDR3: CASSKAGGAAETQYF. CDR3 DNA: TGTGCCAGCAGCAAGGCAGGGGGCGCGGCGGAGACCCAGTACTTC.

This clone was recorded once. V is TRBV6-5 and J is TRBJ1-1, with D perhaps TRBD1 (6 bases). The germline V gene has CDR1 MNHEY and CDR2 SVGAGI. V shed 6 bases and J shed 1 base, with 12 bases lying between them. This CDR3 comprises 14 residues. The CDR3, as DNA: TGTGCCAGCAGCAGACAGGCTGGGAACACTGAAGCTTTCTTT. This gives the protein CASSRQAGNTEAFF.